The source of this T cell receptor (beta chain) is a study of tumor-infiltrating lymphocytes in primary liver carcinoma. A primer matching the constant region was used to make TCR beta cDNA from 500 to 650 ng of total RNA. What produced the TCR beta libraries was three nested multiplex PCR rounds using slightly modified ARM-PCR. Running nine to ten cycles apiece, the first two PCR rounds relied on TRBV1-TRBV30 forward primers together with a C-beta reverse primer. TCRdb recomputed calls from the multiplex PCR reads with MiXCR, one row per CDR3 protein. The sample has about 100,000 distinct CDR3 sequences, approximately 70% seen once. The germline V and J ends were trimmed by 6 bases and 0 bases, with 11 bases remaining between them. The CDR3 spans 14 residues. The germline CDR1 and CDR2 sequences are SGHVS and FQNEAQ. This clonotype was counted at least ten times. From roughly 20-30 mg of unsorted bulk tissue, DNA and RNA were co-extracted together.

Specimen: liver tumor tissue from sampling region 2. The subset: tumor region T2, inferior pole. This receptor was taken from a woman aged 55-69 years with primary liver carcinoma and hepatitis B virus infection. The rearrangement uses TRBV7-8 and TRBJ1-1; D call uncertain. The CDR3 bases are TGTGCCAGCAGTATGGCCACGATGAACACTGAAGCTTTCTTT. Amino acid sequence: CASSMATMNTEAFF.